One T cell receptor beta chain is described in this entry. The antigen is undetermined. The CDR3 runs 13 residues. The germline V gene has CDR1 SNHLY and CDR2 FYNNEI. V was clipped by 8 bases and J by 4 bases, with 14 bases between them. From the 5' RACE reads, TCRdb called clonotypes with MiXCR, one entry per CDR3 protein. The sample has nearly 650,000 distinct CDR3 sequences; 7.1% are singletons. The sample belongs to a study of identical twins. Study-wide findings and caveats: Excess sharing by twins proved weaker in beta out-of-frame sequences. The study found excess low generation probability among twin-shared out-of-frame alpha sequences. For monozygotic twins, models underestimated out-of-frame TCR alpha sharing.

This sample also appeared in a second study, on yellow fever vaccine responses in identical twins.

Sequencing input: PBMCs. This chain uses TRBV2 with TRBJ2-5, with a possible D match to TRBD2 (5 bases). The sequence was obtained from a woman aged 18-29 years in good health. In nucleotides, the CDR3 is TGTGCCAGCCGGAGAGGGAGTGTAGAGACCCAGTACTTC. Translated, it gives CASRRGSVETQYF.